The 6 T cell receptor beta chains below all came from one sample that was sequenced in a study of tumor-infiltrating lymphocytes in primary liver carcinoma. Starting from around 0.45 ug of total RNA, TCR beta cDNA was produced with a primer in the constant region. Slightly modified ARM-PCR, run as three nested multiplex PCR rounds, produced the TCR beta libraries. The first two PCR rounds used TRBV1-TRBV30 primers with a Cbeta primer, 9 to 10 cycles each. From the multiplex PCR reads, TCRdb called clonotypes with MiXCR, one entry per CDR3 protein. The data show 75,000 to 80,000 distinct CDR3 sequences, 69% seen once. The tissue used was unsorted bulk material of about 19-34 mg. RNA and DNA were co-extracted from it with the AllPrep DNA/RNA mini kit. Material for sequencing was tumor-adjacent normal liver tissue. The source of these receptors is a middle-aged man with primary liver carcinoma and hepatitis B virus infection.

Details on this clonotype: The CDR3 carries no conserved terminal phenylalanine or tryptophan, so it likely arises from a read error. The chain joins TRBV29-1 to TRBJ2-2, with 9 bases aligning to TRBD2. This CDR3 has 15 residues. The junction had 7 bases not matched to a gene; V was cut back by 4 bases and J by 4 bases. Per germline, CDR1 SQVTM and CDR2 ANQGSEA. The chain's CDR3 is CSVGTSAASTGELFY. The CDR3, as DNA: TGCAGCGTTGGGACTAGCGCGGCGAGCACCGGGGAGCTGTTTTAC.

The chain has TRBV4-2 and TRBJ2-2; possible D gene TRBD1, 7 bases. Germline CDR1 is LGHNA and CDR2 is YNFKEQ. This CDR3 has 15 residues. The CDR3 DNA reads TGTGCTCGCAGCCCGGTGACAGGGAGGACCGGGGAGCTGTTTTTT. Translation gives CARSPVTGRTGELFF.

The CDR3 sequence: CSAGRDNHEQYF. The CDR3 DNA follows: TGCAGCGCGGGTCGGGATAATCACGAGCAGTACTTC. The chain combines TRBV29-1 with TRBJ2-7; D is possibly TRBD2 (5 bases). With 7 bases removed from V and 5 bases from J, the gap between germline ends came to 15 bases. The CDR3 length is 12 residues. CDR1 SQVTM and CDR2 ANQGSEA come from the germline V gene.

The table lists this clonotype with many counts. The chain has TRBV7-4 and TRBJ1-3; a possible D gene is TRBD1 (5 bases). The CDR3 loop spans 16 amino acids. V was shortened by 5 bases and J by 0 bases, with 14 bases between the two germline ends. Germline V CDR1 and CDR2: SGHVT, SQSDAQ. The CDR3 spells CASSPLTGPSGNTIYF. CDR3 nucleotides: TGTGCCAGCAGCCCACTTACAGGACCCTCTGGAAACACCATATATTTT.

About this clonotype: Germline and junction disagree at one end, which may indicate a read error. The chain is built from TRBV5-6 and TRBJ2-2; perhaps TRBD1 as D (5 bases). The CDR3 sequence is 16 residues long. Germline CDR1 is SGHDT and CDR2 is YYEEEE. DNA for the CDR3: TGTACCAGCAGCTTGCGGTTCAGGGCCTACACCGGGGAGCTGTTTTTT. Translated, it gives CTSSLRFRAYTGELFF.

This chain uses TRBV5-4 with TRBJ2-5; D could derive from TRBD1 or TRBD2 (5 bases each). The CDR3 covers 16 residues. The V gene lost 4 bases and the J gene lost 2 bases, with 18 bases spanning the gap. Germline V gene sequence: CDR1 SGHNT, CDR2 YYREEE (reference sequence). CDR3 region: CASSLGSTGIQETQYF. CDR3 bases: TGTGCCAGCAGCCTGGGGAGTACAGGTATTCAAGAGACCCAGTACTTC.